This T cell receptor (beta chain) was found in a study of Ad26.COV2.S vaccination and SARS-CoV-2 variants. The CDR3 totals 12 residues. V lost 2 bases, J lost 6 bases, and 4 bases lay in between. Germline V CDR1 and CDR2: KGHSH, LQKENI. The table came from immunoSEQ multiplex PCR; TCRdb's copy has only in-frame clones and leaves some out. Seen here are 300,000 to 350,000 clones, under 90% observed once, and the top ten hold around 5.5%. The sample's treatment: 15 to 20 received Ad26.COV2.S at low or high dose, single or two shots; about 5 received placebo; per-sample allocation not given. Samples were taken on day 63 after the first vaccine or placebo injection. Donation came from an adult in Boston who was aged 18-55 years.

V and J are TRBV18 and TRBJ2-2; D unresolved. This clonotype was obtained from a person aged 18-60 years who received the Ad26.COV2.S COVID-19 vaccine or a placebo. Sequenced material: peripheral blood, taken in a trial of Ad26.COV2.S vaccine versus placebo. In DNA form, the CDR3 reads TGTGCCAGCTCACCAATTTCCGGGGAGCTGTTTTTT. Translating gives CASSPISGELFF. The whole variable domain, remainder taken from reference TRBV18 and TRBJ2-2, is NAGVMQNPRHLVRRRGQEARLRCSPMKGHSHVYWYRQLPEEGLKFMVYLQKENIIDESGMPKERFSAEFPKEGPSILRIQQVVRGDSAAYFCASSPISGELFFGEGSRLTVL.